Listed below are T cell receptor beta chains from one sample, sequenced in a study of CD8+CD57+ T cells in acquired aplastic anemia. One entry per CDR3 protein, called by TCRdb with MiXCR from the reads. The table has 310,000 or so distinct CDR3 sequences, roughly 53% seen once. Sequenced: sorted CD4+, CD8+, or CD8+CD57+ T cells (not recorded which) from PBMCs. The receptors were sampled from a human donor with aplastic anemia. CDR3s include the opening cysteine and the closing phenylalanine or tryptophan. A D gene is named only where the DNA matches it firmly. Clone size is given for some rows only: seen once, a few or many times, or a class if the clone is expanded.

j_call	clone_size	v_call	d_call	cdr3_nt	cdr3_aa
TRBJ1-1	once	TRBV29-1	-	TGCAGCGTTGAGGTAGGGCTGAACACTGAAGCTTTCTTT	CSVEVGLNTEAFF
TRBJ2-4	many	TRBV20-1	-	TGCAGTGCTAGGGAGTCAGTAGCCAAAAACATTCAGTACTTC	CSARESVAKNIQYF
TRBJ1-2	many	TRBV10-3	-	TGTGCCATCAGTGAACGAGATGGGGGCCACTATGGCTACACCTTC	CAISERDGGHYGYTF
TRBJ1-1	-	TRBV15	-	TGTGCCACCAGCAGAGATGAGGGGCGTGGAGCTTTCTTT	CATSRDEGRGAFF
TRBJ2-7	-	TRBV9	-	TGTGCCAGCAGCCCGCACGGGCGAGGGACCTACGAGCAGTACTTC	CASSPHGRGTYEQYF
TRBJ2-7	-	TRBV4-3	-	TGCGCCAGCAGCCAAGACTCAGGGGCTTACGAGCAGTACTTC	CASSQDSGAYEQYF
TRBJ2-1	-	TRBV20-1	TRBD2	TGCAGTGCTGTAACTAGCGGGAGTACCCATGAGCAGTTCTTC	CSAVTSGSTHEQFF
TRBJ1-6	-	TRBV12-3/TRBV12-4	-	TGTGCCAGCAGTGCTCACGGGAGTAATTCACCCCTCCACTTT	CASSAHGSNSPLHF
TRBJ1-5	-	TRBV24-1	-	TGTGCCACCAGTGATCTTGATCCAAATCAGCCCCAGCATTTT	CATSDLDPNQPQHF
TRBJ1-3	-	TRBV5-1	TRBD1	TGCGCCAGCAGCTGGACAGGGGACGGAAATACCATATATTTT	CASSWTGDGNTIYF
TRBJ1-4	-	TRBV24-1	-	TGTGCCACAAGAAGAAGCCCCAAACTGTTTTTT	CATRRSPKLFF
TRBJ1-1	-	TRBV2	TRBD1	TGTGCCAGCAGTGAAGTAGGGCAGGGGGGAGCTTTCTTT	CASSEVGQGGAFF
TRBJ1-1	-	TRBV2	-	TGTGCCAGCAGTGAGAGCAGGATGAACACTGAAGCTTTCTTT	CASSESRMNTEAFF
TRBJ1-5	-	TRBV20-1	-	TGCAGTGCCCCAGCGGGGGGGTGGCAGCCCCAGCATTTT	CSAPAGGWQPQHF
TRBJ2-2	many	TRBV20-1	TRBD1	TGCAGTGCTAAAAGGGACAGGCGAAACACCGGGGAGCTGTTTTTT	CSAKRDRRNTGELFF